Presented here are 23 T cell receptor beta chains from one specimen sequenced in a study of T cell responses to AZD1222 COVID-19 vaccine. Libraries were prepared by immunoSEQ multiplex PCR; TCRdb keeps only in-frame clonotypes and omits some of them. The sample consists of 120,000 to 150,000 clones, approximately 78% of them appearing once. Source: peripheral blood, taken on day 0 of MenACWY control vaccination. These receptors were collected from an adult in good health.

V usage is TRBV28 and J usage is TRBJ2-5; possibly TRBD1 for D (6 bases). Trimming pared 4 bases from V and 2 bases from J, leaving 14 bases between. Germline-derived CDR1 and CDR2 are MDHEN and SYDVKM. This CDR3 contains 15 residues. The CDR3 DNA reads TGTGCCAGCAGTTCGGCAGGGGATGGGCAAGAGACCCAGTACTTC. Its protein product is CASSSAGDGQETQYF.

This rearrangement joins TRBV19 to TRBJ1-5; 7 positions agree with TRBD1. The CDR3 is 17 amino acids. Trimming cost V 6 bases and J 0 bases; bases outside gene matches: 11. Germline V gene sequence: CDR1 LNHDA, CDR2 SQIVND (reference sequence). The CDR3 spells CASSPSKGQLSNQPQHF. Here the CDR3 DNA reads TGTGCCAGTAGCCCCTCGAAGGGACAGCTTAGCAATCAGCCCCAGCATTTT. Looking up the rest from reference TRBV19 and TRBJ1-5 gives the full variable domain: DGGITQSPKYLFRKEGQNVTLSCEQNLNHDAMYWYRQDPGQGLRLIYYSQIVNDFQKGDIAEGYSVSREKKESFPLTVTSAQKNPTAFYLCASSPSKGQLSNQPQHFGDGTRLSIL.

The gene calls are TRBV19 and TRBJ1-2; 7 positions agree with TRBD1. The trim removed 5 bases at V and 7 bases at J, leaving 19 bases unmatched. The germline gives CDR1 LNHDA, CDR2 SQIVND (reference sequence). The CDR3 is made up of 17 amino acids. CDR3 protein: CASSVRPFSGQPLGYTF. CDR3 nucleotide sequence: TGTGCCAGTAGTGTCCGTCCATTCTCGGGACAGCCCCTTGGCTACACCTTC. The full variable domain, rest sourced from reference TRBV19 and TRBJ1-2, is DGGITQSPKYLFRKEGQNVTLSCEQNLNHDAMYWYRQDPGQGLRLIYYSQIVNDFQKGDIAEGYSVSREKKESFPLTVTSAQKNPTAFYLCASSVRPFSGQPLGYTFGSGTRLTVV.

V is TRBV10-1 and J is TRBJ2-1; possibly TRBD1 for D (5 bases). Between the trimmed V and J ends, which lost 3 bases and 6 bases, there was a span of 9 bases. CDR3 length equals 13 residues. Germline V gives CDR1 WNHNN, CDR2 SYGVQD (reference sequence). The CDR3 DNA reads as TGCGCCAGCAGTGACAGGGCGCTCAATGAGCAGTTCTTC. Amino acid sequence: CASSDRALNEQFF.

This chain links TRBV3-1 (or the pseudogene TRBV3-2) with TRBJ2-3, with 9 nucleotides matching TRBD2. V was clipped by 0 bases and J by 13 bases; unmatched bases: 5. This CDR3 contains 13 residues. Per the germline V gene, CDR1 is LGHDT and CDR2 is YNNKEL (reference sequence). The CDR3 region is CASSQEGGGAKYF. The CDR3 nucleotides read TGTGCCAGCAGCCAAGAAGGCGGGGGGGCAAAGTATTTT.

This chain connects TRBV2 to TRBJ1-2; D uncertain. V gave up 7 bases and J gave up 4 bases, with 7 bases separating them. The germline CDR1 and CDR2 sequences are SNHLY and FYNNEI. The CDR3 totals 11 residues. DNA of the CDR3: TGTGCCAGCACCGGGCGCTATGGCTACACCTTC. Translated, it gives CASTGRYGYTF.

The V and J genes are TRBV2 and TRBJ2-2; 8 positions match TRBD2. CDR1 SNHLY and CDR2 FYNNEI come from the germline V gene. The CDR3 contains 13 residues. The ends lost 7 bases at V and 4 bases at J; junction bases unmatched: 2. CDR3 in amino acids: CASTGGITGELFF. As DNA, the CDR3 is TGTGCCAGCACGGGGGGGATCACCGGGGAGCTGTTTTTT.

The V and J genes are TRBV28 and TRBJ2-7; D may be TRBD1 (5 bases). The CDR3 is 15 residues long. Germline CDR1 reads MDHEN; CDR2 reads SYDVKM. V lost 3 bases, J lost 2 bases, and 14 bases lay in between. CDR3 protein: CASSLRRVPTYEQYV. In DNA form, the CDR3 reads TGTGCCAGCAGTTTGCGCAGGGTCCCCACCTACGAGCAGTACGTC.

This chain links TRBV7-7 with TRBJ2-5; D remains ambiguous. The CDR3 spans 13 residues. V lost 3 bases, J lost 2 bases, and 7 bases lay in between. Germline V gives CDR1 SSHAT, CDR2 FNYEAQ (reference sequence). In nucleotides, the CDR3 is TGTGCCAGCAGCTTGGGTAGACAAGAGACCCAGTACTTC. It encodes CASSLGRQETQYF.

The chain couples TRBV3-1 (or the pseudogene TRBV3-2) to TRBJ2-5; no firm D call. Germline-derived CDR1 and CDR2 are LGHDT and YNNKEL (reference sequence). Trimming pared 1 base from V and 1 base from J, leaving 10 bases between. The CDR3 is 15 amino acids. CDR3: CASSQVLGSQETQYF. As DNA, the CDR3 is TGTGCCAGCAGCCAAGTTCTGGGATCCCAAGAGACCCAGTACTTC.

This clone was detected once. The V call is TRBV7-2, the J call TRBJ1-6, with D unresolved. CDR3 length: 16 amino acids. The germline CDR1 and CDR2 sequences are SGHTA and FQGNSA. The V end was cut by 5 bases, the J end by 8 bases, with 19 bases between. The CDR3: CASSLADTRYDSPLHF. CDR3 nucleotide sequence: TGTGCCAGCAGCCTTGCTGATACTAGATATGATTCACCCCTCCACTTT.

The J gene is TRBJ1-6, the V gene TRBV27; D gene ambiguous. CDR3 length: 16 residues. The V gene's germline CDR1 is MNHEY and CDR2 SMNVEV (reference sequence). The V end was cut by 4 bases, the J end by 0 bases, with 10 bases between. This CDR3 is CASSSRRNSYNSPLHF. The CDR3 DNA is TGTGCCAGCAGTTCTAGACGGAACTCCTATAATTCACCCCTCCACTTT.

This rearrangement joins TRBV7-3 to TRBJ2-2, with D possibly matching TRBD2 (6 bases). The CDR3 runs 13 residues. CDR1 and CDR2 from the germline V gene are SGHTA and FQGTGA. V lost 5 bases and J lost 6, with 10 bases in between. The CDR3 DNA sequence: TGTGCCAGCAGCCTTGCGGGACCCGGGGAGCTGTTTTTT. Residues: CASSLAGPGELFF.

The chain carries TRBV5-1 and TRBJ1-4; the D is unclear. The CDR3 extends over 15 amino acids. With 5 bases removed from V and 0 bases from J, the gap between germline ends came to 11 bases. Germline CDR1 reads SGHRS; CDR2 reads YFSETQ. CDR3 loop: CASRKQPATNEKLFF. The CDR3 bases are TGCGCCAGCAGGAAACAGCCTGCAACTAATGAAAAACTGTTTTTT.

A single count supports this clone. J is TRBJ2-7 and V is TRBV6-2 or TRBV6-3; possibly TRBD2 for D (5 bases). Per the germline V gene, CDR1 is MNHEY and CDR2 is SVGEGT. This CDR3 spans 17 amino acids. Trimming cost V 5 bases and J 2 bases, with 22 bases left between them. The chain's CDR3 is CASSHAPERVPTYEQYV. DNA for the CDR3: TGTGCCAGCAGTCACGCGCCGGAGAGGGTCCCCACCTACGAGCAGTACGTC.

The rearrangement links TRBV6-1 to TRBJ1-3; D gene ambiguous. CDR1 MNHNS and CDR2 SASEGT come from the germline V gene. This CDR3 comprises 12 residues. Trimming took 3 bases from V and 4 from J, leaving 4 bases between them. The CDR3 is CASSEVGNTIYF. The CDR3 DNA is TGTGCCAGCAGTGAGGTGGGAAACACCATATATTTT.

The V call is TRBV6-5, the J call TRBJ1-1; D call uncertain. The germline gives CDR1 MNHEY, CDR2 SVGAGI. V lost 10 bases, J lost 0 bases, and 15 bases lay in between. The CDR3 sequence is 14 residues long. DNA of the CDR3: TGTGCCACCCGCAGTGGGGTAGTGAACACTGAAGCTTTCTTT. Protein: CATRSGVVNTEAFF.

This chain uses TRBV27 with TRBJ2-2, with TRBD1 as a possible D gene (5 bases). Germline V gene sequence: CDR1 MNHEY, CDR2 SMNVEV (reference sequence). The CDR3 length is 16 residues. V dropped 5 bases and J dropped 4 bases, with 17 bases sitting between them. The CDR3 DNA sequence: TGTGCCAGCAGTCCATTGGACATCCTGAGCACCGGGGAGCTGTTTTTT. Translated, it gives CASSPLDILSTGELFF.

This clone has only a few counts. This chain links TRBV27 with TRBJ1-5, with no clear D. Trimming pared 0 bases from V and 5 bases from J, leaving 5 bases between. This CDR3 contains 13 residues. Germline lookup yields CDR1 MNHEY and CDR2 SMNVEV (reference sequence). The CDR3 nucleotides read TGTGCCAGCAGTTTATCGCGAGATCAGCCCCAGCATTTT. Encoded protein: CASSLSRDQPQHF.

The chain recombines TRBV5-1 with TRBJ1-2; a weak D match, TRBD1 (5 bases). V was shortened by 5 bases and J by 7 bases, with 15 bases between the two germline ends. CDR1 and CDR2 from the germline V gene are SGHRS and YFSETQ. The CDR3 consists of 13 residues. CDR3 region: CASSYGGASGYTF. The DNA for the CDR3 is TGCGCCAGCAGTTATGGGGGAGCGAGTGGCTACACCTTC.

CDR3 sequence (DNA): TGTGCCACCAGCAGAGATCACCGCCTACAGGGAGGATTCCAAGAGACCCAGTACTTC. Translated, it gives CATSRDHRLQGGFQETQYF. The V and J genes are TRBV15 and TRBJ2-5; tentatively, D is TRBD1 or TRBD2 (6 bases each). Looked up from germline, CDR1 is LNHNV and CDR2 is YYDKDF (reference sequence). The CDR3 is 19 amino acids. V lost 0 bases to trimming and J lost 1 base, with 21 bases between them.

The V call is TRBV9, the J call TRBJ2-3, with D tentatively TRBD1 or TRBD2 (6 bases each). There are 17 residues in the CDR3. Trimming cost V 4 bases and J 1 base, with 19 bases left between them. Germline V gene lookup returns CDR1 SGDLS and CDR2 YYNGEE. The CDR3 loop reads CASSQVGGQEGTDTQYF. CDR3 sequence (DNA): TGTGCCAGCAGCCAGGTAGGGGGGCAAGAGGGCACAGATACGCAGTATTTT.

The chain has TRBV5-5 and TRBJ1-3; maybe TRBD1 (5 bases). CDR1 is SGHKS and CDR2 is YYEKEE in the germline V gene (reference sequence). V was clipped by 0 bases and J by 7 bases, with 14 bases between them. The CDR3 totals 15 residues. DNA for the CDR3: TGTGCCAGCAGCTTGGCCGGGGGGGATTCGAACACCATATATTTT. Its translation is CASSLAGGDSNTIYF.